This T cell receptor beta chain was sequenced during a study of blood T cells in healthy people across ages. A second PCR of 7 to 11 cycles used a sample-barcoded 5' primer and a J-beta primer mix. MiXCR was run by TCRdb on the 5' RACE reads, yielding one entry per CDR3 protein. This sample yields about 1.7 million distinct CDR3 sequences, of which approximately 28% are seen a single time; 6.5% to 8.5% belongs to the top ten. This CDR3 has 11 residues. Trimming left V 6 bases short and J 5 bases short, with 6 bases between. Germline CDR1 KGHDR, CDR2 SFDVKD. The genes are TRBV24-1 and TRBJ1-1; D remains unclear. The TCR originated in a woman younger than 45 in good health. The sample taken for sequencing was blood. The CDR3 sequence is CATSYGTEAFF. The CDR3 bases are TGTGCCACCAGTTATGGGACTGAAGCTTTCTTT.